This TCR beta chain was found in a study of read filtering for tumor transcriptome and immune sequencing. Findings and limits, study-wide: The CD138-negative fraction was mixed bone marrow immune cells, not pure T cells.

From 300 to 450 ng of RNA, a library with molecular barcoded alpha/delta and beta/gamma adaptors was made. MiXCR was run by TCRdb on the reads, yielding one entry per CDR3 protein. The sample has some 40,000 distinct CDR3 sequences; 14% are singletons. A word on this clonotype: Its antigen is as yet unknown.

Sampling of bone marrow took place during active disease in every patient. The TCR originated in a donor aged 40 or over with multiple myeloma. What was sequenced was a population of CD138-negative cells sorted from bone marrow.

CDR3 DNA: TGCAGCGTTGTTGGGGCAGGGGGTTTCGTTGAGCAGTTCTTC. It codes for CSVVGAGGFVEQFF. This rearrangement joins TRBV29-1 to TRBJ2-1; 7 positions match TRBD1. Germline V gene lookup returns CDR1 SQVTM and CDR2 ANQGSEA. The CDR3 covers 14 residues. J lost 9 bases, V lost 4 bases, and 12 bases had no gene match.